This T cell receptor beta chain was captured by sequencing in a study of CXCR3-negative and CXCR3-positive naive CD8 T cells. Whole-study results and caveats: Across naive subsets, surface CD5 expression was comparable, and TCR strength was inferred from properties of the TRB CDR3. Naive cells used TRBV-TRBJ genes in much the same way whether CXCR3-negative or CXCR3-positive; memory cells did not. When CXCR3-positive naive cells were set against CXCR3-negative naive cells, the former had more hydrophobic TRB CDR3s. High diversity, comparable across both naive subsets, contrasted with much lower diversity in memory CD8+ cells.

Identification of naive CD8+ T cells rested on CD45RO-CCR7+CD27+CD95- status. Germline CDR1 is SNHLY and CDR2 is FYNNEI. CDR3 length: 17 residues. Each TRB cDNA library was prepared by 5' RACE (with UMI labels). For each CDR3 protein, TCRdb gives one entry from its re-call of the 5' RACE reads, without DNA. This repertoire comprises nearly 90,000 distinct CDR3 sequences; its ten largest clones make up roughly 0.89%. As concerns this clonotype: What it binds is not known.

The material sequenced was naive CXCR3+ CD8+ T cells from blood. Stated subset: CD45RO-CCR7+CD27+CD95- naive CD8+ T cells expressing CXCR3 (TNR3+). The source is a human donor in good health. Some clones in this sample may be carry-over from other donors' samples. The chain uses TRBV2 and TRBJ2-2; TCRdb's assignment of TRBD1 cannot be checked, as there is no DNA. Here the CDR3 reads CASSGGRRPANTGELFF.